This TCR beta chain was identified in a study of CXCR3-negative and CXCR3-positive naive CD8 T cells. Overall study: Sequencing gave 110 million to 150 million TRB reads overall, about 1.5 +/- 0.3 million per library.

TRB cDNA was prepared as libraries by UMI-labeled 5' RACE. Following a re-call of the 5' RACE reads, TCRdb has one entry per CDR3 protein and lacks DNA. Recorded for this sample: around 96,000 distinct CDR3 sequences. The TCR comes from a human donor in good health. Some clones in this sample may be carry-over from other donors' samples. Sequenced input: naive CXCR3- CD8+ T cells from blood. The sample's subset: CD45RO-CCR7+CD27+CD95- naive CD8+ T cells lacking CXCR3 (TNR3-).

This CDR3 is CSVVMGGAWNEQFF. The chain uses TRBV29-1 and TRBJ2-1; TCRdb's D call, TRBD1, is unchecked because there is no DNA. Germline V gives CDR1 SQVTM, CDR2 ANQGSEA. The CDR3 has 14 residues.